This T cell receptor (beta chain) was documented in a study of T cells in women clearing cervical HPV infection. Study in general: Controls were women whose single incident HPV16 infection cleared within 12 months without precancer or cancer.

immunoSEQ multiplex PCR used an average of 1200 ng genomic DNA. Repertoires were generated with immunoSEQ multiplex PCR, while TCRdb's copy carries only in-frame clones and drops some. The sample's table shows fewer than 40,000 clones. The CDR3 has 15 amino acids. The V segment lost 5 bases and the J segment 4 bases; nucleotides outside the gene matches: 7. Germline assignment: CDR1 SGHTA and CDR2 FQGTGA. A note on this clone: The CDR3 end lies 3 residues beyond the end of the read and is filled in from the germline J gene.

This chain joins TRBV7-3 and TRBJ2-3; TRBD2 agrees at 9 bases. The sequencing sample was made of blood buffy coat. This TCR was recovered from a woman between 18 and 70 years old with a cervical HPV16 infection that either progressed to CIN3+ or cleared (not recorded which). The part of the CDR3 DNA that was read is TGTGCCAGCAGCGCCTCTAGCGGGATCGCAGATACG. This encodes CASSASSGIADT. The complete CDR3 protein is CASSASSGIADTQYF.